A single TCR beta chain is shown here with its context. Germline V gene lookup returns CDR1 SGHRS and CDR2 YFSETQ. Trimming stripped 2 bases from V and 6 bases from J, with 16 bases between. The CDR3 totals 15 residues. Time point: sample taken at primary tumor resection. From tumor, nontumor lung or frozen PBMC, whole RNA was taken unsorted for sequencing. The sample is drawn from a study of spatial heterogeneity in lung cancer. TCRdb reprocessed the 5' RACE reads with MiXCR, giving one entry per CDR3 protein. Of fewer than 7,000 distinct CDR3 sequences in the sample, roughly 7.3% were seen once. This sequence was found in a female donor with early-stage non-small cell lung cancer. The rearrangement links TRBV5-1 to TRBJ2-3, with D possibly TRBD2 on 6 matching bases. The source material was normal lung tissue next to the tumor, sampled at surgery. The CDR3, as DNA: TGCGCCAGCAGCTTCGAGACTAGTCCTGGGGATACGCAGTATTTT. It specifies CASSFETSPGDTQYF.